This record covers a single T cell receptor beta chain. The CDR3 goes on 3 residues after the read ends, and that part is filled in from the germline J gene. This sample was taken from a study of T cells in women clearing cervical HPV infection. The protocol was immunoSEQ multiplex PCR, while the TCRdb copy is restricted to in-frame clones and leaves out a portion. In all, the sample yields around 20,000 clones. The CDR3 loop spans 16 amino acids. V gave up 2 bases and J gave up 7 bases; unmatched junction bases: 7. The germline CDR1 and CDR2 sequences are LNHDA and SQIVND (reference sequence). The rearrangement links TRBV19 to TRBJ2-1; 11 nucleotides agree with TRBD2. Source material: blood buffy coat. The TCR was taken from a woman between 18 and 75 years old with a cervical HPV16 infection that either progressed to CIN3+ or cleared (not recorded which). The part of the CDR3 DNA that was read is TGTGCCAGTAGTATACCCCTAGCGGGGGGCAGGAATGAG. Translated, it gives CASSIPLAGGRNE. The whole CDR3 is CASSIPLAGGRNEQFF.